In this sample, the clone carrying this T cell receptor delta chain turned up a few times. Possible read error: a much larger clone is one base away. Other DNA sequences from this sample encode an identical CDR3 as well. This CDR3 region has 19 residues. Germline V gene lookup returns CDR1 TSWWSYY and CDR2 QGS. Vgamma9/Vdelta2+ and Vdelta2-negative gammadelta T cells were flow-sorted from PBMC for bulk sequencing. The sample is drawn from a study of γδ T cells in repeated Plasmodium falciparum infection. At the level of the study: Age- and gender-matched Australian children served as comparison for malaria-exposed Malian children. Malian samples came from no-transmission periods or across acute febrile malaria episodes. Donors had four controlled P. falciparum NF54 infections over approximately 640 days.

Sequencing covered both gamma and delta TCR chains per sample. TCRdb fed the multiplex PCR reads to CATT. The table includes about 89,000 delta-chain clones, 1.4% to 1.5% detected once. The J segment was not called; the V segment is TRDV1; the D call in the table, TRDD3, was not verified against the DNA. This sequence was found in a pool of human donors (malaria-infected and uninfected, not separated). The specimen was gamma-delta T cells from blood. The CDR3 bases are TGTGCTCTTGGGGAAGAAAGTCCTACCGTTGGGGGAAGGACCAGACCCCTGATCTTC. Protein: CALGEESPTVGGRTRPLIF.